Included here is one T cell receptor beta chain sequence, with context. The data were produced by immunoSEQ multiplex PCR, yet TCRdb's version contains in-frame clones alone and is incomplete. The sample lists about 64,000 clones, 70% to 90% occurring once. The data stem from a study of blood T cell repertoires in COVID-19. Sequenced input: peripheral blood. The sequence was collected from a man aged 45-65 years with active COVID-19.

CDR3 nucleotides: TGCGCCAGCTCCGGGACAGGGGGAGGCTATGGCTACACCTTC. Encoded protein: CASSGTGGGYGYTF. The chain is built from TRBV5-1 and TRBJ1-2; 11 positions match TRBD1. V shed 7 bases and J 4 bases; nucleotides not matched to a gene: 6. In germline, CDR1 is SGHRS, CDR2 YFSETQ. This CDR3 has 14 amino acids.